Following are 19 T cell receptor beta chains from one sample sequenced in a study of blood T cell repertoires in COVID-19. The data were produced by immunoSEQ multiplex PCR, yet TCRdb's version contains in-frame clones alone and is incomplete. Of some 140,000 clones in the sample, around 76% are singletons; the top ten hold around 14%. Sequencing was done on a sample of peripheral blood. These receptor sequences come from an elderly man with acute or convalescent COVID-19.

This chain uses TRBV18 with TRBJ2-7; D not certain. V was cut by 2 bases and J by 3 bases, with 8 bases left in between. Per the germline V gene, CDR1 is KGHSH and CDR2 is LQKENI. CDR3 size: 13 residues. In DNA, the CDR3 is TGTGCCAGCTCACCAGGAGCGAACTACGAGCAGTACTTC. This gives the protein CASSPGANYEQYF.

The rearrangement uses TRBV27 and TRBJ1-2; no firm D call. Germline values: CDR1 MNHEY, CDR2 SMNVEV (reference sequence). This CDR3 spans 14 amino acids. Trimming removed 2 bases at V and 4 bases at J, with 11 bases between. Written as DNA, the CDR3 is TGTGCCAGCAGTTTAAAAGGGAGTAGCTATGGCTACACCTTC. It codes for CASSLKGSSYGYTF.

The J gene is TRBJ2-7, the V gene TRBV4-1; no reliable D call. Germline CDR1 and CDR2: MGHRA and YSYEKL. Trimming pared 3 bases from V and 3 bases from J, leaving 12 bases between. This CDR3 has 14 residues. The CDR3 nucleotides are TGCGCCAGCAGCCACCCCGGGTCTGGCTACGAGCAGTACTTC. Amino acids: CASSHPGSGYEQYF.

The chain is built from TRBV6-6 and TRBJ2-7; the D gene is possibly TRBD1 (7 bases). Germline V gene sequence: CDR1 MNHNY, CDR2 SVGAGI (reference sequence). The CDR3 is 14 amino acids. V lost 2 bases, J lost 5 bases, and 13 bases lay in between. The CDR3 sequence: CASSYGGTAHEQYF. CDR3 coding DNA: TGTGCCAGCAGTTACGGGGGGACAGCGCACGAGCAGTACTTC.

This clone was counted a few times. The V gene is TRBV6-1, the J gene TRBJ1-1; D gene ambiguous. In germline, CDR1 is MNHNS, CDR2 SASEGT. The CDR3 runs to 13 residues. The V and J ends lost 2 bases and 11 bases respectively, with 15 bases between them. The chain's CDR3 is CASSETYQVSAFF. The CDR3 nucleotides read TGTGCCAGCAGTGAAACTTATCAGGTGTCGGCTTTCTTT.

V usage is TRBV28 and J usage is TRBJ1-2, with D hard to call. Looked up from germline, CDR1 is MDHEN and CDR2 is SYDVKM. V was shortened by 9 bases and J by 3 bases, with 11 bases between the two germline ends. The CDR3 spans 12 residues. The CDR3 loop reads CASLTVDYGYTF. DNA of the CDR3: TGTGCCAGTTTAACAGTCGACTATGGCTACACCTTC.

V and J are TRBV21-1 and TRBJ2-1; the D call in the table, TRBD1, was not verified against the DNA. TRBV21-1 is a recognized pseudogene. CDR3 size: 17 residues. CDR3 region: CASSKDGDRVRYNEQFF. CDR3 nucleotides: TGTGCCAGCAGCAAAGACGGGGACAGGGTGCGCTACAATGAGCAGTTCTTC.

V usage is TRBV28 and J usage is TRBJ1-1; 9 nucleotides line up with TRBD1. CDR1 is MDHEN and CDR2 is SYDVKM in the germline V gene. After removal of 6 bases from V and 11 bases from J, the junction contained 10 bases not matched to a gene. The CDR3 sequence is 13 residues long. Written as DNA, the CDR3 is TGTGCCAGCAGCCCTCGGGACAGGGATTCGGCTTTCTTT. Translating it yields CASSPRDRDSAFF. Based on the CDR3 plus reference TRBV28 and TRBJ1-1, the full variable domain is DVKVTQSSRYLVKRTGEKVFLECVQDMDHENMFWYRQDPGLGLRLIYFSYDVKMKEKGDIPEGYSVSREKKERFSLILESASTNQTSMYLCASSPRDRDSAFFGQGTRLTVV.

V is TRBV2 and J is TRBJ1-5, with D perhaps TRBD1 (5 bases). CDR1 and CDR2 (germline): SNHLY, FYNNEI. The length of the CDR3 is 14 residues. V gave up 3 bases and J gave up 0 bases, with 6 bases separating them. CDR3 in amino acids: CASSEQGSNQPQHF. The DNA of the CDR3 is TGTGCCAGCAGTGAGCAGGGTAGCAATCAGCCCCAGCATTTT. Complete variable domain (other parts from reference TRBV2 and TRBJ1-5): EPEVTQTPSHQVTQMGQEVILRCVPISNHLYFYWYRQILGQKVEFLVSFYNNEISEKSEIFDDQFSVERPDGSNFTLKIRSTKLEDSAMYFCASSEQGSNQPQHFGDGTRLSIL.

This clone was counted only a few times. CDR3 in DNA: TGTGCCAGCAGTTTGGGGGGAGCTGAAGCTTTCTTT. Protein sequence: CASSLGGAEAFF. J is TRBJ1-1 and V is TRBV12-3 or TRBV12-4; tentative D call: TRBD1 (5 bases). The CDR3 is 12 residues long. The V gene lost 3 bases and the J gene lost 6 bases, with 8 bases spanning the gap.

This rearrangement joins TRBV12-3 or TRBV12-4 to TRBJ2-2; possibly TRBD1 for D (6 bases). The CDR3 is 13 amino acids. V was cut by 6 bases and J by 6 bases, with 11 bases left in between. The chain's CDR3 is CASRQGVAGELFF. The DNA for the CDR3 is TGTGCCAGCAGACAGGGCGTCGCCGGGGAGCTGTTTTTT.

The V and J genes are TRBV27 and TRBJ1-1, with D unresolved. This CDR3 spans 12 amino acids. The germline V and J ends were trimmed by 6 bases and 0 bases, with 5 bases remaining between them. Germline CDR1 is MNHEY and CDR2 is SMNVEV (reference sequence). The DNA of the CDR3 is TGTGCCAGCAGGAGATTGAACACTGAAGCTTTCTTT. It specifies CASRRLNTEAFF.

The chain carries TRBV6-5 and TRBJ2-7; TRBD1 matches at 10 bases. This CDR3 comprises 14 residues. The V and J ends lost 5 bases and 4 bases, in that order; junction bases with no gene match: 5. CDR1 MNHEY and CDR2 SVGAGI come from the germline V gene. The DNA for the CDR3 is TGTGCCAGCAGTAGGGACAGGGGCTATTACGAGCAGTACTTC. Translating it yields CASSRDRGYYEQYF.

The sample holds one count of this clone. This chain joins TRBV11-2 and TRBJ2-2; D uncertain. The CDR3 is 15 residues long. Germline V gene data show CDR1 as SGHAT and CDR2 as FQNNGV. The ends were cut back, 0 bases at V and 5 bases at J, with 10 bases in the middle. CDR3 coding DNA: TGTGCCAGCAGCTTAGAACTGTTGAGTACCGGGGAGCTGTTTTTT. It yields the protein CASSLELLSTGELFF.

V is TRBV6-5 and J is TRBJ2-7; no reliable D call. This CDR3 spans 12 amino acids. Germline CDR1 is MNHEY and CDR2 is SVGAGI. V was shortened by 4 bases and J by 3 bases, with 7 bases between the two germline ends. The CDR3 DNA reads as TGTGCCAGCAGTTCCGCTATCTACGAGCAGTACTTC. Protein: CASSSAIYEQYF.

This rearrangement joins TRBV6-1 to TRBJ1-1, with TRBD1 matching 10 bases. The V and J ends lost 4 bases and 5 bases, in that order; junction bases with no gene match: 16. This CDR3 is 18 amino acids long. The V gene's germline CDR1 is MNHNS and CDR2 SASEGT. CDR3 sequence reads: CASSGTWGQGIMGTEAFF. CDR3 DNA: TGTGCCAGCAGTGGAACCTGGGGACAGGGGATAATGGGGACTGAAGCTTTCTTT.

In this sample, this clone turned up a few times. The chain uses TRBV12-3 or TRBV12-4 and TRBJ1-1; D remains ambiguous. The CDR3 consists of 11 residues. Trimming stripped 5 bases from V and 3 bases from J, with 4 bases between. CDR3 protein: CASSPDTEAFF. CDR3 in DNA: TGTGCCAGCAGTCCCGACACTGAAGCTTTCTTT.

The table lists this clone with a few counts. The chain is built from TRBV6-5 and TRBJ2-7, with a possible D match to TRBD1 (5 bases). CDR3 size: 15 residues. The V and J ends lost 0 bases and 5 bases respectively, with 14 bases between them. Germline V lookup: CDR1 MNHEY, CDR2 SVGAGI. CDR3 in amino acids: CASSYSRRRAHEQYF. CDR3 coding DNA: TGTGCCAGCAGTTACTCGAGGCGCAGGGCCCACGAGCAGTACTTC.

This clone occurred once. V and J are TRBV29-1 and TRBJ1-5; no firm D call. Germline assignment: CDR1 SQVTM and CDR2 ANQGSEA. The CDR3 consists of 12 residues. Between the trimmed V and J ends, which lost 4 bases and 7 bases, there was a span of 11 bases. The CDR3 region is CSVGEGQQPQHF. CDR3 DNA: TGCAGCGTTGGCGAGGGCCAGCAGCCCCAGCATTTT.